The 28 T cell receptor beta chains below were found in one sample sequenced in a study of graft-versus-host responses after intestinal transplantation. These TCRs are of unknown antigen specificity. Measured with immunoSEQ multiplex PCR; TCRdb has only the in-frame clones, and not every one. The sample shows about 48,000 clones, 92% of them seen only once. This material consisted of unstimulated CD4+ T cells sorted from spleen or lymph node cells, taken before transplant. Every receptor here comes from a human donor who was the organ donor for an intestinal transplant.

The chain carries TRBV28 and TRBJ1-5; weak D call: TRBD1 (5 bases). Germline loops: CDR1 MDHEN, CDR2 SYDVKM. Trimming shortened V by 6 bases and J by 4 bases, and 16 bases separated the two germline ends. The length of the CDR3 is 15 residues. CDR3 coding DNA: TGTGCCAGCAGCCCCCGGGGGGGGTGGAATCAGCCCCAGCATTTT. Translating gives CASSPRGGWNQPQHF.

The chain employs TRBV9 and TRBJ2-1; tentatively, D is TRBD2 (5 bases). Between the trimmed V and J ends, which lost 0 bases and 8 bases, there was a span of 12 bases. Germline V gene data show CDR1 as SGDLS and CDR2 as YYNGEE. CDR3 size: 14 residues. CDR3 loop: CASSVGGRGDEQFF. Here the CDR3 DNA reads TGTGCCAGCAGCGTAGGTGGGAGAGGCGATGAGCAGTTCTTC.

V and J are TRBV6-1 and TRBJ2-5; 10 bases align to TRBD2. The germline gives CDR1 MNHNS, CDR2 SASEGT. The length of the CDR3 is 15 residues. The V and J ends lost 6 bases and 2 bases, in that order; junction bases with no gene match: 6. The CDR3: CASSRPAGGQETQYF. CDR3 DNA: TGTGCCAGCAGCCGGCCAGCGGGAGGGCAAGAGACCCAGTACTTC.

V usage is TRBV27 and J usage is TRBJ2-6, with D possibly matching TRBD1 (6 bases). The ends were cut back, 8 bases at V and 0 bases at J, with 14 bases in the middle. CDR3 size: 16 residues. Germline V gives CDR1 MNHEY, CDR2 SMNVEV (reference sequence). CDR3 in amino acids: CASDGGSSSGANVLTF. The CDR3 DNA is TGTGCCAGCGATGGGGGCTCGAGCTCTGGGGCCAACGTCCTGACTTTC.

The chain employs TRBV2 and TRBJ2-1; TRBD2 matches 12 bases. Trimming at V came to 2 bases and at J to 10 bases, leaving 9 bases not matched to a gene. CDR3 length equals 16 residues. CDR1 is SNHLY and CDR2 is FYNNEI in the germline V gene. This chain's CDR3 is CASSEPTSGRGMEQFF. For the CDR3, the DNA is TGTGCCAGCAGTGAACCGACTAGCGGGAGAGGAATGGAGCAGTTCTTC. The full variable domain, in which reference TRBV2 and TRBJ2-1 provide the parts outside the CDR3, is EPEVTQTPSHQVTQMGQEVILRCVPISNHLYFYWYRQILGQKVEFLVSFYNNEISEKSEIFDDQFSVERPDGSNFTLKIRSTKLEDSAMYFCASSEPTSGRGMEQFFGPGTRLTVL.

In DNA, the CDR3 is TGTGCCAGCAGTGAAGCGAGCGAGACCCAGTACTTC. Its protein is CASSEASETQYF. The chain employs TRBV6-1 and TRBJ2-5; D not certain. Trimming removed 0 bases at V and 5 bases at J, with 4 bases between. Per the germline V gene, CDR1 is MNHNS and CDR2 is SASEGT. The CDR3 consists of 12 residues.

This clone was counted once. V is TRBV25-1 and J is TRBJ2-7; no firm D call. Trimming removed 1 base from V and 0 bases from J, with 4 bases in between. Germline assignment: CDR1 MGHDK and CDR2 SYGVNS. There are 13 residues in the CDR3. The CDR3 sequence is CASSELDSYEQYF. CDR3 DNA sequence: TGTGCCAGCAGTGAATTAGACTCCTACGAGCAGTACTTC.

V is TRBV7-9 and J is TRBJ1-2; 8 positions agree with TRBD1. The CDR3 is 16 amino acids. Losses at the gene ends were 1 base for V and 0 bases for J; bases not matched to a gene: 4. Germline lookup yields CDR1 SEHNR and CDR2 FQNEAQ (reference sequence). The CDR3 bases are TGTGCCAGCAGCTTAGACGGACAGGGCACTAACTATGGCTACACCTTC. Translated, it gives CASSLDGQGTNYGYTF.

This sequence joins TRBV13 and TRBJ2-1; 10 bases line up with TRBD1. The CDR3 consists of 14 residues. Germline assignment: CDR1 PRHDT and CDR2 FYEKMQ (reference sequence). V lost 5 bases to trimming and J lost 6 bases; unmatched junction nucleotides: 4. This CDR3 reads CASSRGQGVNEQFF. As DNA, the CDR3 is TGTGCCAGCAGCCGCGGACAGGGGGTCAATGAGCAGTTCTTC.

The rearrangement links TRBV5-4 to TRBJ2-3; TRBD2 matches 7 bases. Germline V gene lookup returns CDR1 SGHNT and CDR2 YYREEE (reference sequence). V shed 3 bases and J 2 bases; nucleotides not matched to a gene: 12. The CDR3 consists of 17 residues. The DNA for the CDR3 is TGTGCCAGCAGCTCGGGGTCGGCTAGCGGCCTCACAGATACGCAGTATTTT. Its translation: CASSSGSASGLTDTQYF.

The V call is TRBV5-8, the J call TRBJ2-3, with TRBD2 matching over 9 bases. The CDR3 is 15 residues long. CDR1 and CDR2 (germline): SGHTS, YDEGEE. V shed 2 bases, J shed 0 bases, and the junction held 1 base outside the gene matches. The CDR3 spells CASSLTSGSTDTQYF. CDR3 in DNA: TGTGCCAGCAGCTTAACTAGCGGGAGCACAGATACGCAGTATTTT.

The chain couples TRBV5-1 to TRBJ2-7, with 7 bases fitting TRBD1. J was trimmed by 3 bases and V by 4 bases; bases with no gene match: 4. This CDR3 spans 13 amino acids. Per germline, CDR1 SGHRS and CDR2 YFSETQ. CDR3 in DNA: TGCGCCAGCAGCCACCGGGACAGCTACGAGCAGTACTTC. Its protein is CASSHRDSYEQYF. The whole variable domain, remainder taken from reference TRBV5-1 and TRBJ2-7, is KAGVTQTPRYLIKTRGQQVTLSCSPISGHRSVSWYQQTPGQGLQFLFEYFSETQRNKGNFPGRFSGRQFSNSRSEMNVSTLELGDSALYLCASSHRDSYEQYFGPGTRLTVT.

The rearrangement links TRBV7-9 to TRBJ2-3; D gene unclear. The length of the CDR3 is 14 residues. CDR1 is SEHNR and CDR2 is FQNEAQ in the germline V gene (reference sequence). Deletions cut 2 bases from V and 6 bases from J, with 12 bases between. The DNA of the CDR3 is TGTGCCAGCAGCTTATTAGCCCCCGGGGATACGCAGTATTTT. Its protein is CASSLLAPGDTQYF.

V gene TRBV6-1 combines with J gene TRBJ1-1, with TRBD1 identical over 7 bases. The V gene end was trimmed by 6 bases and the J gene end by 3 bases; junction bases not matched to a gene: 7. Per germline, CDR1 MNHNS and CDR2 SASEGT. The CDR3 is 14 amino acids. CDR3 region: CASRLTGEHTEAFF. CDR3 nucleotide sequence: TGTGCCAGCAGGCTAACAGGGGAGCACACTGAAGCTTTCTTT.

The chain couples TRBV28 to TRBJ2-6; 8 bases agree with TRBD1. Per germline, CDR1 MDHEN and CDR2 SYDVKM. J was trimmed by 0 bases and V by 7 bases; bases with no gene match: 5. The length of the CDR3 is 16 residues. DNA for the CDR3: TGTGCCAGCATCAGGGACAGGAGCTCTGGGGCCAACGTCCTGACTTTC. Its translation: CASIRDRSSGANVLTF.

This clone has just one count. V usage is TRBV4-2 and J usage is TRBJ2-5, with D maybe TRBD2 (6 bases). The germline CDR1 and CDR2 sequences are LGHNA and YNFKEQ. V lost 0 bases and J 5 bases, leaving 19 bases between the germline ends. CDR3 length: 17 amino acids. CDR3 amino acids: CASSQDEEEGSGETQYF. DNA of the CDR3: TGTGCCAGCAGCCAAGATGAAGAGGAGGGCTCGGGGGAGACCCAGTACTTC.

As concerns this clone: In this CDR3 the conserved last residue, phenylalanine or tryptophan, is missing, so a read error is likely. The DNA is omitted, as the CDR3 cannot be located on it reliably, and the CDR3 follows TCRdb's listing. The V and J genes are TRBV6-5 and TRBJ2-7; the table's D gene call, TRBD1, was not cross checked with the DNA. The CDR3 sequence runs 13 residues, both termini included. Per the germline V gene, CDR1 is MNHEY and CDR2 is SVGAGI. The CDR3: CASSYSPQGPPML.

The V gene is TRBV4-2, the J gene TRBJ2-1; 8 bases are a match to TRBD2. V shed 0 bases, J shed 6 bases, and the junction held 10 bases outside the gene matches. Germline lookup yields CDR1 LGHNA and CDR2 YNFKEQ. CDR3 length: 17 amino acids. The CDR3 is CASSQEMTAGVRNEQFF. The CDR3 bases are TGTGCCAGCAGCCAAGAGATGACAGCGGGAGTCCGCAATGAGCAGTTCTTC.

CDR3 loop: CASSKGGATLIPESYNEQFF. In nucleotides, the CDR3 is TGTGCCAGCAGCAAGGGAGGGGCTACCCTCATCCCGGAATCCTACAATGAGCAGTTCTTC. The chain has TRBV21-1 and TRBJ2-1; no check of the table's D call, TRBD2, against the DNA was made. TRBV21-1 is listed as a pseudogene. This CDR3 region has 20 residues.

The CDR3 DNA follows: TGCAGTGCTAGGGCTTTATATGGCTACACCTTC. This gives the protein CSARALYGYTF. The rearrangement uses TRBV20-1 and TRBJ1-2; D ambiguous. V lost 3 bases, J lost 5 bases, and 7 bases lay in between. Germline values: CDR1 DFQATT, CDR2 SNEGSKA (reference sequence). CDR3 size: 11 residues.

The chain links TRBV6-6 to TRBJ1-2; 10 nucleotides line up with TRBD1. The ends lost 1 base at V and 8 bases at J; junction bases unmatched: 4. CDR3 size: 14 residues. CDR1 MNHNY and CDR2 SVGAGI come from the germline V gene (reference sequence). CDR3 DNA: TGTGCCAGCAGTTACTGGGACAGGGGAACGGGCTACACCTTC. It specifies CASSYWDRGTGYTF.

CDR3: CASSGQGPDTQYF. Here the CDR3 DNA reads TGTGCCAGCAGCGGACAGGGGCCAGATACGCAGTATTTT. J is TRBJ2-3 and V is TRBV11-3, with 9 bases aligning to TRBD1. This CDR3 is built from 13 residues. Per germline, CDR1 SGHNT and CDR2 YENEEA. Trimming removed 5 bases from V and 4 bases from J; junction bases left unmatched: 1.

CDR3 nucleotides: TGTGCCAGCAGCCCAACAGGGTCCGGAATTTACGAGCAGTACTTC. The encoded protein is CASSPTGSGIYEQYF. The rearrangement uses TRBV27 and TRBJ2-7; possible D gene TRBD1, 6 bases. Germline V gives CDR1 MNHEY, CDR2 SMNVEV (reference sequence). Trimming stripped 6 bases from V and 4 bases from J, with 19 bases between. There are 15 residues in the CDR3.

This chain uses TRBV29-1 with TRBJ1-1; D is unresolved. V was trimmed by 4 bases and J by 1 base, leaving 4 bases between them. Germline CDR1 SQVTM, CDR2 ANQGSEA. The CDR3 runs to 11 residues. CDR3 sequence (DNA): TGCAGCGTTGTTTCGAACACTGAAGCTTTCTTT. Protein product: CSVVSNTEAFF.

This rearrangement joins TRBV11-2 to TRBJ1-2; TRBD1 is a possible D gene (5 bases). Germline CDR1 and CDR2: SGHAT and FQNNGV. The CDR3 spans 13 residues. Trimming took 0 bases from V and 4 from J, leaving 6 bases between them. The CDR3 region has the DNA TGTGCCAGCAGCTTAGACAGGGCCTATGGCTACACCTTC. Its protein is CASSLDRAYGYTF.

The chain uses TRBV7-9 and TRBJ1-1; D may be TRBD1 (5 bases). This CDR3 is 14 amino acids long. The V gene lost 5 bases and the J gene lost 0 bases, with 10 bases spanning the gap. Germline V gene sequence: CDR1 SEHNR, CDR2 FQNEAQ (reference sequence). The chain's CDR3 is CASSGTVLNTEAFF. CDR3 in DNA: TGTGCCAGCAGCGGGACGGTTTTGAACACTGAAGCTTTCTTT.

The rearrangement joins TRBV27 to TRBJ2-2; TRBD2 aligns across 9 bases. V trimming: 5 bases; J trimming: 1 base; junction bases outside the gene matches: 11. CDR1 MNHEY and CDR2 SMNVEV come from the germline V gene (reference sequence). The CDR3 has 18 amino acids. DNA of the CDR3: TGTGCCAGCAGTAAGATAGCGGGAGCTTTTCAGAACACCGGGGAGCTGTTTTTT. Protein: CASSKIAGAFQNTGELFF.

This sequence joins TRBV20-1 and TRBJ2-4; the D is unclear. CDR3 length equals 11 residues. V was shortened by 3 bases and J by 6 bases, with 6 bases between the two germline ends. Germline CDR1 DFQATT, CDR2 SNEGSKA (reference sequence). CDR3: CSASRANIQYF. The CDR3 DNA reads as TGCAGTGCTAGTAGGGCAAACATTCAGTACTTC.